Following are 30 T cell receptor beta chains from one sample sequenced in a study of glioma-infiltrating T cells after dendritic cell vaccination. The method was immunoSEQ multiplex PCR; TCRdb's version includes in-frame clones alone and lacks a portion of them. The sample yields tens of thousands of clones, roughly 90% seen once. Sample: blood, taken before dendritic cell vaccination. These receptors came from a human donor with glioblastoma.

This chain joins TRBV30 and TRBJ1-5; TRBD1 is a possible D gene (6 bases). Trimming removed 1 base at V and 1 base at J, with 11 bases between. The germline gives CDR1 GTSNPN, CDR2 SVGIG (reference sequence). The CDR3 loop spans 15 amino acids. The CDR3 DNA sequence: TGTGCCTGGAGTGGGGCCGGGACAAGCAATCAGCCCCAGCATTTT. Protein product: CAWSGAGTSNQPQHF.

This sequence joins TRBV7-9 and TRBJ2-2; D is unresolved. The CDR3 has 12 amino acids. Between the trimmed V and J ends, which lost 1 base and 9 bases, there was a span of 6 bases. Looked up from germline, CDR1 is SEHNR and CDR2 is FQNEAQ (reference sequence). CDR3 region: CASSLGRRELFF. The DNA for the CDR3 is TGTGCCAGCAGCTTAGGCAGGAGGGAGCTGTTTTTT.

The V call is TRBV5-4, the J call TRBJ1-4; TRBD1 matches 7 bases. The germline V gene has CDR1 SGHNT and CDR2 YYREEE (reference sequence). Trimming took 0 bases from V and 6 from J; bases not matched to a gene: 5. The CDR3 extends over 15 amino acids. The CDR3 is CASSLDPGTDEKLFF. The CDR3 coding sequence is TGTGCCAGCAGCTTGGACCCCGGGACAGATGAAAAACTGTTTTTT.

Of note for this clone: An end of the junction does not agree with germline; a read error may underlie this. The rearrangement uses TRBV28 and TRBJ1-1, with D unclear. The CDR3 is 11 amino acids. Germline-derived CDR1 and CDR2 are MDHEN and SYDVKM. CDR3 sequence reads: CAGSTGTEAFF. The CDR3 DNA sequence: TGTGCCGGCAGTACCGGCACTGAAGCTTTCTTT.

The rearrangement links TRBV6-5 to TRBJ2-1, with 11 bases aligning to TRBD2. The V segment lost 6 bases and the J segment 9 bases; nucleotides outside the gene matches: 10. CDR3 length equals 15 residues. Germline V lookup: CDR1 MNHEY, CDR2 SVGAGI. CDR3 amino acids: CASSRRRLAGSEQFF. CDR3 coding DNA: TGTGCCAGCAGCCGGAGGAGACTAGCGGGGAGTGAGCAGTTCTTC.

The J gene is TRBJ2-7, the V gene TRBV29-1, with D possibly being TRBD1 (5 bases). The germline V gene has CDR1 SQVTM and CDR2 ANQGSEA. Trimming took off 3 bases at V and 5 bases at J, with 14 bases between the two ends. The CDR3 contains 13 residues. The CDR3 DNA reads as TGCAGCGTTGATATAGGGCAGGGCGACGAGCAGTACTTC. This encodes CSVDIGQGDEQYF.

This clone came up once. The CDR3, as DNA: TGCGCCAGCAGCAGCGGGACAGGGAAAGAGACCCAGTACTTC. Protein sequence: CASSSGTGKETQYF. The rearrangement links TRBV4-1 to TRBJ2-5; 9 bases line up with TRBD1. The V and J ends lost 5 bases and 3 bases, in that order; junction bases with no gene match: 4. The CDR3 length is 14 residues. CDR1 and CDR2 (germline): MGHRA, YSYEKL.

This clone was picked up one time. The chain carries TRBV5-1 and TRBJ1-2; 8 bases are shared with TRBD1. This CDR3 spans 14 amino acids. After removal of 4 bases from V and 10 bases from J, the junction contained 12 bases not matched to a gene. The germline V gene has CDR1 SGHRS and CDR2 YFSETQ. CDR3 bases: TGCGCCAGCAGCCCGGGACAGGCGACATTTGACTACACCTTC. It specifies CASSPGQATFDYTF. The complete variable domain, with remaining parts taken from reference TRBV5-1 and TRBJ1-2, reads KAGVTQTPRYLIKTRGQQVTLSCSPISGHRSVSWYQQTPGQGLQFLFEYFSETQRNKGNFPGRFSGRQFSNSRSEMNVSTLELGDSALYLCASSPGQATFDYTFGSGTRLTVV.

The rearrangement links TRBV5-4 to TRBJ2-1; 10 bases are shared with TRBD2. V lost 2 bases to trimming and J lost 7 bases; unmatched junction nucleotides: 12. The germline V gene has CDR1 SGHNT and CDR2 YYREEE (reference sequence). CDR3 length equals 17 residues. CDR3 DNA sequence: TGTGCCAGCAGCTTCCAAGCGGGGGGGCCGTTGGGAAATGAGCAGTTCTTC. This gives the protein CASSFQAGGPLGNEQFF.

Here the CDR3 reads CASSGTSGFGELFF. CDR3 nucleotide sequence: TGTGCCAGCAGCGGGACTAGCGGATTCGGGGAGCTGTTTTTT. V gene TRBV2 combines with J gene TRBJ2-2, with 11 bases fitting TRBD2. This CDR3 comprises 14 residues. CDR1 SNHLY and CDR2 FYNNEI come from the germline V gene. V gave up 6 bases and J gave up 7 bases; unmatched junction bases: 4.

The J gene is TRBJ2-7, the V gene TRBV28; TRBD1 might be the D (6 bases). V was cut by 4 bases and J by 7 bases, with 14 bases left in between. Germline loops: CDR1 MDHEN, CDR2 SYDVKM. The CDR3 is 13 residues long. CDR3 sequence: CASSSLQGGEQYF. The CDR3 DNA reads TGTGCCAGCAGTTCCTTACAGGGTGGAGAGCAGTACTTC.

The chain uses TRBV6-1 and TRBJ1-4, with 8 bases lining up with TRBD1. This CDR3 is 16 amino acids long. Germline V gene data show CDR1 as MNHNS and CDR2 as SASEGT. With 3 bases clipped from V and 4 bases from J, the junction kept 7 bases outside the gene matches. CDR3 DNA: TGTGCCAGCAGTGATCGGCAGGGGGCAATTAATGAAAAACTGTTTTTT. This encodes CASSDRQGAINEKLFF.

The V and J genes are TRBV10-2 and TRBJ1-2, with no clear D. This CDR3 is 12 amino acids long. With 7 bases removed from V and 0 bases from J, the gap between germline ends came to 6 bases. The germline CDR1 and CDR2 sequences are WSHSY and SAAADI. This CDR3 reads CASTATNYGYTF. The CDR3 bases are TGCGCCAGCACAGCGACTAACTATGGCTACACCTTC.

The chain is built from TRBV14 and TRBJ2-7; 8 bases map to TRBD1. The CDR3 runs to 16 residues. V trimming: 0 bases; J trimming: 4 bases; junction bases outside the gene matches: 8. Germline V lookup: CDR1 SGHDN, CDR2 FVKESK. CDR3 in DNA: TGTGCCAGCAGCCAAGAAGGCGGACAGGGATGGTACGAGCAGTACTTC. This encodes CASSQEGGQGWYEQYF.

The chain joins TRBV11-3 to TRBJ2-7; 9 nucleotides match TRBD2. The CDR3 spans 14 residues. Trimming took 4 bases from V and 7 from J; bases not matched to a gene: 8. Germline-derived CDR1 and CDR2 are SGHNT and YENEEA. CDR3 sequence (DNA): TGTGCCAGCAGCTCCCGCGGGGGGGAGGAGGAGCAGTACTTC. Its translation: CASSSRGGEEEQYF.

The rearrangement uses TRBV10-3 and TRBJ1-2, with D possibly being TRBD1 (6 bases). V lost 10 bases and J lost 6, with 24 bases in between. Looked up from germline, CDR1 is ENHRY and CDR2 is SYGVKD. The CDR3 loop spans 15 amino acids. CDR3 protein: CATLRDLQGQNGYTF. The CDR3 DNA sequence: TGTGCCACCCTGAGGGATCTTCAGGGGCAGAATGGCTACACCTTC.

The chain couples TRBV5-6 to TRBJ1-1, with D unclear. Germline lookup yields CDR1 SGHDT and CDR2 YYEEEE. Trimming took off 3 bases at V and 4 bases at J, with 10 bases between the two ends. CDR3 length equals 13 residues. DNA for the CDR3: TGTGCCAGCAGCTCATCTTCCGGCACTGAAGCTTTCTTT. Translating gives CASSSSSGTEAFF.

This chain links TRBV7-8 with TRBJ1-1, with D possibly being TRBD1 (6 bases). Trimming took off 5 bases at V and 10 bases at J, with 17 bases between the two ends. Per the germline V gene, CDR1 is SGHVS and CDR2 is FQNEAQ. The CDR3 totals 13 residues. The CDR3 DNA reads TGTGCCAGCAGCAATCCCAGGGGAATCGGAGCTTTCTTT. Translation gives CASSNPRGIGAFF.

This sequence joins TRBV30 and TRBJ2-7; D is possibly TRBD1 (6 bases). V was trimmed by 0 bases and J by 1 base, leaving 7 bases between them. Germline CDR1 reads GTSNPN; CDR2 reads SVGIG (reference sequence). This CDR3 contains 13 residues. In DNA, the CDR3 is TGTGCCTGGAGTGTAGGGGGATCCTACGAGCAGTACTTC. Translating gives CAWSVGGSYEQYF.

This chain joins TRBV5-1 and TRBJ2-3; 9 nucleotides line up with TRBD1. The CDR3 is 15 residues long. The V gene end was trimmed by 4 bases and the J gene end by 4 bases; junction bases not matched to a gene: 7. CDR1 and CDR2 from the germline V gene are SGHRS and YFSETQ. The DNA of the CDR3 is TGCGCCAGCAGCGCGAACGGACAGGGGCCAGATACGCAGTATTTT. Amino acids: CASSANGQGPDTQYF.

The chain carries TRBV5-1 and TRBJ2-2; D gene unclear. CDR1 and CDR2 (germline): SGHRS, YFSETQ. Trimming removed 4 bases from V and 0 bases from J, with 10 bases in between. The CDR3 runs 15 residues. CDR3 nucleotide sequence: TGCGCCAGCAGCCCGTTGACTGCGAACACCGGGGAGCTGTTTTTT. Its translation: CASSPLTANTGELFF. The complete variable domain, with remaining parts taken from reference TRBV5-1 and TRBJ2-2, reads KAGVTQTPRYLIKTRGQQVTLSCSPISGHRSVSWYQQTPGQGLQFLFEYFSETQRNKGNFPGRFSGRQFSNSRSEMNVSTLELGDSALYLCASSPLTANTGELFFGEGSRLTVL.

The CDR3 DNA is TGTGCCAGCAGCCCATACGGACAGGGACACTATGGCTACACCTTC. As protein: CASSPYGQGHYGYTF. The rearrangement joins TRBV7-9 to TRBJ1-2; 8 nucleotides agree with TRBD1. The J segment lost 3 bases and the V segment lost 5 bases, leaving 8 bases of the junction unmatched. The germline CDR1 and CDR2 sequences are SEHNR and FQNEAQ (reference sequence). The CDR3 runs to 15 residues.

This clone was seen a single time. The genes are TRBV6-4 and TRBJ2-1, with 7 bases fitting TRBD1. CDR1 MRHNA and CDR2 SNTAGT come from the germline V gene. Unmatched junction bases numbered 10, after V lost 6 bases and J lost 8 bases. The CDR3 loop spans 14 amino acids. The CDR3 coding sequence is TGTGCCAGCAGCGGACAGGATCTTGGGGATGAGCAGTTCTTC. It encodes CASSGQDLGDEQFF.

The J gene is TRBJ1-2, the V gene TRBV20-1; D gene ambiguous. V gave up 7 bases and J gave up 3 bases, with 9 bases separating them. The CDR3 runs 11 residues. Germline V CDR1 and CDR2: DFQATT, SNEGSKA (reference sequence). CDR3 sequence: CSVAEDYGYTF. CDR3 DNA: TGCAGTGTGGCGGAAGACTATGGCTACACCTTC.

The chain uses TRBV30 and TRBJ2-3; 7 nucleotides agree with TRBD2. The CDR3 is 15 residues long. The V gene end was trimmed by 4 bases and the J gene end by 1 base; junction bases not matched to a gene: 8. CDR1 is GTSNPN and CDR2 is SVGIG in the germline V gene (reference sequence). The CDR3 DNA is TGTGCCTGGATAAGCCAGCGGGGCCGCACAGATACGCAGTATTTT. Translation gives CAWISQRGRTDTQYF.

CDR3 coding DNA: TGTGCCAGCAGGTGGACAGCCGAAGAGACCCAGTACTTC. Translation: CASRWTAEETQYF. The V and J genes are TRBV7-9 and TRBJ2-5; the D gene is possibly TRBD1 (6 bases). The V end was cut by 6 bases, the J end by 3 bases, with 11 bases between. Germline CDR1 and CDR2: SEHNR and FQNEAQ (reference sequence). This CDR3 comprises 13 residues. Full variable domain (missing parts from reference TRBV7-9 and TRBJ2-5): DTGVSQNPRHKITKRGQNVTFRCDPISEHNRLYWYRQTLGQGPEFLTYFQNEAQLEKSRLLSDRFSAERPKGSFSTLEIQRTEQGDSAMYLCASRWTAEETQYFGPGTRLLVL.

This clone has only a few counts. The chain has TRBV30 and TRBJ1-3, with TRBD1 matching over 7 bases. Looked up from germline, CDR1 is GTSNPN and CDR2 is SVGIG (reference sequence). The length of the CDR3 is 15 residues. The ends lost 4 bases at V and 0 bases at J; junction bases unmatched: 6. The CDR3 is CAWTRDRGSGNTIYF. The CDR3 DNA is TGTGCCTGGACTCGGGACAGAGGCTCTGGAAACACCATATATTTT.

J is TRBJ2-7 and V is TRBV10-2; D call uncertain. The germline CDR1 and CDR2 sequences are WSHSY and SAAADI. V dropped 0 bases and J dropped 3 bases, with 15 bases sitting between them. The CDR3 has 16 amino acids. The CDR3, as DNA: TGCGCCAGCAGTGAGTCCCTTGGTCGTAACTACTACGAGCAGTACTTC. Its translation is CASSESLGRNYYEQYF.

For the CDR3, the DNA is TGTGCCAGCTCACCATCCGGGGGGTTGACTGAAGCTTTCTTT. Residues: CASSPSGGLTEAFF. The gene calls are TRBV18 and TRBJ1-1, with D possibly TRBD1 on 5 matching bases. Per the germline V gene, CDR1 is KGHSH and CDR2 is LQKENI. The CDR3 has 14 amino acids. The V and J ends lost 2 bases and 5 bases respectively, with 12 bases between them.

The V gene is TRBV30, the J gene TRBJ1-4; 9 bases fit TRBD1. The CDR3 contains 14 residues. With 0 bases clipped from V and 7 bases from J, the junction kept 3 bases outside the gene matches. Germline V gives CDR1 GTSNPN, CDR2 SVGIG (reference sequence). CDR3 residues: CAWSVQGAGEKLFF. CDR3 coding DNA: TGTGCCTGGAGTGTACAGGGGGCGGGTGAAAAACTGTTTTTT. Supplemented by reference TRBV30 and TRBJ1-4, the full variable domain reads SQTIHQWPATLVQPVGSPLSLECTVEGTSNPNLYWYRQAAGRGLQLLFYSVGIGQISSEVPQNLSASRPQDRQFILSSKKLLLSDSGFYLCAWSVQGAGEKLFFGSGTQLSVL.